The 3 T cell receptor beta chains reported below all come from one sample, sequenced in a study of T cell responses to AZD1222 COVID-19 vaccine. Using immunoSEQ multiplex PCR, the repertoire was profiled, and TCRdb retains in-frame clones only, with some absent. This sample has around 99,000 clones, with around 90% found just once. Sequences were derived from peripheral blood, sampled on day 0 of AZD1222 vaccination. All receptors come from an adult in good health.

The table lists this clone with a count of one. V gene TRBV6-7 combines with J gene TRBJ2-5; 8 positions agree with TRBD2. TRBV6-7 is identified as an open reading frame with a role that is uncertain. The CDR3 contains 15 residues. J lost 2 bases, V lost 2 bases, and 4 bases had no gene match. CDR3 nucleotide sequence: TGTGCCAGCAGTTACCCCCCGGGAGGGCAAGAGACCCAGTACTTC. Its translation is CASSYPPGGQETQYF.

J is TRBJ1-1 and V is TRBV5-4; TRBD1 aligns across 7 bases. The CDR3 length is 13 residues. J lost 1 base, V lost 4 bases, and 1 base had no gene match. Germline CDR1 is SGHNT and CDR2 is YYREEE (reference sequence). CDR3: CASSRDRNTEAFF. CDR3 nucleotide sequence: TGTGCCAGCAGCAGGGACAGGAACACTGAAGCTTTCTTT.

This sequence joins TRBV7-9 and TRBJ2-5, with TRBD2 matching over 9 bases. Germline loops: CDR1 SEHNR, CDR2 FQNEAQ (reference sequence). V lost 1 base, J lost 1 base, and 13 bases stayed unmatched. This CDR3 region has 19 residues. The CDR3: CASSLELRWPGLAQETQYF. As DNA, the CDR3 is TGTGCCAGCAGCTTAGAGCTCAGGTGGCCGGGACTAGCCCAAGAGACCCAGTACTTC.